Listed below are T cell receptor beta chains from one sample, sequenced in a study of shared clonotypes between healthy human individuals. Sequenced by immunoSEQ multiplex PCR; TCRdb stores in-frame clones only, minus some. The repertoire consists of some 1,600,000 clones, with nearly 99% occurring once and the leading ten covering less than 0.55%. Sample: naive CD4+ T cells sorted from blood. The receptors stem from a man aged 30 to 45 in good health. Both conserved end residues are part of each CDR3. D genes are given only for firm matches. Clone size is given for some rows only: seen once, a few or many times, or a class if the clone is expanded.

cdr3_aa cdr3_nt clone_size v_call d_call cdr3_length j_call
CASSVAPTGDYEQYF TGTGCCAGCAGCGTAGCTCCGACAGGGGATTACGAGCAGTACTTC once TRBV9 TRBD1 15 TRBJ2-7
CSATSLGEQYF TGCAGTGCTACCTCTCTCGGGGAGCAGTACTTC - TRBV20-1 - 11 TRBJ2-7
CASSPWGSNIQYF TGCGCCAGCAGCCCTTGGGGGTCAAACATTCAGTACTTC - TRBV5-1 - 13 TRBJ2-4
CARSSPQGKSYGYTF TGTGCCAGAAGCTCTCCACAGGGGAAATCCTATGGCTACACCTTC - TRBV7-5 - 15 TRBJ1-2
CSVGSTYNEQFF TGCAGCGTCGGCAGTACCTACAATGAGCAGTTCTTC - TRBV29-1 - 12 TRBJ2-1
CASSLAVSTDTQYF TGCGCCAGCAGCTTGGCCGTCAGCACAGATACGCAGTATTTT - TRBV5-1 - 14 TRBJ2-3
CASSPNLPWTSEGVADTQYF TGTGCCAGCAGCCCGAATCTTCCCTGGACTAGCGAAGGAGTGGCAGATACGCAGTATTTT - TRBV5-4 TRBD2 20 TRBJ2-3
CASSSTSRQRYEQYF TGTGCCAGCAGTTCCACCTCGCGGCAACGGTACGAGCAGTACTTC - TRBV6-5 - 15 TRBJ2-7
CASSGGTQPQHF TGTGCCAGCAGCGGGGGGACTCAGCCCCAGCATTTT - TRBV11-3 - 12 TRBJ1-5
CSASSTDTQYF TGCAGTGCTAGTAGCACAGATACGCAGTATTTT - TRBV20-1 - 11 TRBJ2-3
CASSKTSFTAETQYF TGTGCCAGCAGTAAGACTAGTTTCACTGCGGAGACCCAGTACTTC - TRBV27 - 15 TRBJ2-5
CASSLLPGDRAEDYEQYF TGTGCCAGCAGCTTACTCCCGGGAGACAGGGCGGAGGACTACGAGCAGTACTTC - TRBV7-8 - 18 TRBJ2-7
CASSLEVYQPQHF TGTGCCAGCAGCTTAGAGGTTTATCAGCCCCAGCATTTT - TRBV7-9 - 13 TRBJ1-5
CASSAEGLTGELFF TGTGCCAGCAGTGCAGAGGGGCTCACCGGGGAGCTGTTTTTT - TRBV2 - 14 TRBJ2-2
CASSFPGQGSEQYF TGCGCCAGCAGCTTCCCGGGACAGGGGAGCGAGCAGTACTTC - TRBV5-1 TRBD1 14 TRBJ2-7
CASTPNWRGVYEQYF TGTGCCAGCACCCCGAACTGGCGGGGGGTCTACGAGCAGTACTTC - TRBV7-2 TRBD2 15 TRBJ2-7
CASSLYGGSTEAFF TGTGCCAGCAGCCTTTACGGGGGGAGTACTGAAGCTTTCTTT - TRBV14 - 14 TRBJ1-1
CASSKKRIGDADTQYF TGTGCCAGCAGCAAAAAAAGGATAGGGGATGCAGATACGCAGTATTTT - TRBV21-1 - 16 TRBJ2-3
CATSRENTEAFF TGTGCCACCAGCAGAGAGAACACTGAAGCTTTCTTT - TRBV15 - 12 TRBJ1-1
CATRDRGHNEAFF TGTGCCACCCGGGACAGGGGGCATAATGAAGCTTTCTTT - TRBV19 TRBD1 13 TRBJ1-1
CASSPAHADTQYF TGTGCCAGCAGTCCAGCCCATGCAGATACGCAGTATTTT - TRBV28 - 13 TRBJ2-3
CAWTPAPAGVLTF TGTGCCTGGACCCCTGCGCCGGCCGGTGTCCTGACTTTC - TRBV30 - 13 TRBJ2-6
CASSPLDRFRQYF TGCGCCAGCAGTCCCCTAGATCGTTTCCGGCAGTACTTC - TRBV5-1 - 13 TRBJ2-7
CASSLVASTDTQYF TGTGCCAGCAGCTTGGTAGCGAGCACAGATACGCAGTATTTT - TRBV7-9 - 14 TRBJ2-3
CASSPLRTYNEQFF TGCGCCAGCAGTCCATTGCGGACCTACAATGAGCAGTTCTTC - TRBV10-2 - 14 TRBJ2-1
CASGLGGGYTF TGTGCTAGTGGTTTGGGGGGAGGCTACACCTTC - TRBV12-5 - 11 TRBJ1-2
CASSLVSGPSGNTIYF TGCGCCAGCAGCTTGGTGAGCGGACCATCTGGAAACACCATATATTTT once TRBV5-1 - 16 TRBJ1-3
CASRDFRGELFF TGTGCCAGCAGGGACTTCCGGGGGGAGCTGTTTTTT - TRBV6-5 - 12 TRBJ2-2
CASSLGGGTPYNEQFF TGTGCCAGCAGCCTAGGGGGCGGGACGCCCTACAATGAGCAGTTCTTC - TRBV14 - 16 TRBJ2-1
CASSQDRGGNEKLFF TGTGCCAGCAGTCAGGACAGAGGGGGGAATGAAAAACTGTTTTTT - TRBV6-5 - 15 TRBJ1-4
CASSVAGSGGYEQYF TGTGCCAGCAGCGTAGCGGGGTCTGGGGGCTACGAGCAGTACTTC - TRBV9 - 15 TRBJ2-7
CASSTPGQGARLGNQPQHF TGTGCCAGTAGTACCCCCGGGCAGGGGGCCCGCTTAGGCAATCAGCCCCAGCATTTT - TRBV19 TRBD1 19 TRBJ1-5
CASSVATGLGETQYF TGTGCCAGCAGCGTAGCCACCGGACTGGGAGAGACCCAGTACTTC - TRBV9 - 15 TRBJ2-5
CASSGPTGSRGSGYTF TGTGCCAGTAGTGGCCCGACTGGGTCCAGGGGGAGCGGCTACACCTTC - TRBV19 TRBD1 16 TRBJ1-2
CSVEVAGDTQYF TGCAGCGTTGAAGTTGCCGGGGATACGCAGTATTTT - TRBV29-1 - 12 TRBJ2-3
CASSRIGTGFSDEQFF TGCGCCAGCAGCCGGATAGGGACAGGGTTTTCCGATGAGCAGTTCTTC - TRBV4-3 TRBD1 16 TRBJ2-1
CALGDPLAKNIQYF TGTGCGCTGGGGGACCCTTTAGCCAAAAACATTCAGTACTTC - TRBV28 - 14 TRBJ2-4
CASSYRAGGLAGATDTQYF TGTGCCAGCAGTTACCGAGCCGGAGGACTAGCGGGGGCCACAGATACGCAGTATTTT - TRBV2 TRBD2 19 TRBJ2-3
CASSSYRGTDTQYF TGTGCCAGCAGCTCTTACAGGGGCACAGATACGCAGTATTTT - TRBV7-4 - 14 TRBJ2-3
CASSPRGRGFDTQYF TGTGCCAGCAGCCCCAGGGGTCGGGGGTTTGATACGCAGTATTTT - TRBV7-9 - 15 TRBJ2-3
CASSLHRSSYNEQFF TGTGCCAGCAGCTTACATAGGAGCTCCTACAATGAGCAGTTCTTC - TRBV7-2 - 15 TRBJ2-1
CASSETGLGEQYF TGTGCCAGCAGTGAAACAGGGTTGGGCGAGCAGTACTTC - TRBV6-1 - 13 TRBJ2-7
CASRTLGIEDTQYF TGCGCCAGCAGGACACTAGGGATAGAAGATACGCAGTATTTT - TRBV5-1 - 14 TRBJ2-3
CASSPEGNTEAFF TGTGCCAGCAGCCCAGAGGGGAACACTGAAGCTTTCTTT - TRBV9 - 13 TRBJ1-1
CASSLGGPEAFF TGTGCCAGCAGCTTAGGGGGCCCTGAAGCTTTCTTT - TRBV7-9 - 12 TRBJ1-1
CASSSDGYNQPQHF TGCGCCAGCAGCTCAGACGGATACAATCAGCCCCAGCATTTT - TRBV5-1 - 14 TRBJ1-5
CASGAIGVSSVRTQYF TGTGCCAGCGGGGCAATAGGGGTGTCCAGTGTTCGGACCCAGTACTTC - TRBV5-4 - 16 TRBJ2-5
CSANGDRGSEASQEVQYF TGCAGCGCTAATGGGGACAGGGGGTCCGAGGCCTCCCAAGAGGTCCAGTACTTC - TRBV29-1 TRBD1 18 TRBJ2-5
CASCEGLAQNEQFF TGTGCCAGCTGCGAAGGACTAGCGCAGAATGAGCAGTTCTTC - TRBV2 TRBD2 14 TRBJ2-1
CASSFTGYEQYF TGTGCCAGCAGTTTTACTGGCTACGAGCAGTACTTC - TRBV28 - 12 TRBJ2-7
CASSHTGATEAFF TGTGCCAGCAGCCACACCGGGGCCACTGAAGCTTTCTTT - TRBV7-2 - 13 TRBJ1-1
CASSFTYPQGLAEYNEQFF TGTGCCAGCAGCTTTACATACCCGCAGGGACTAGCGGAATACAATGAGCAGTTCTTC - TRBV7-8 TRBD2 19 TRBJ2-1
CASSDPLGAGEKLFF TGTGCCAGCAGTGACCCCCTTGGGGCGGGTGAAAAACTGTTTTTT - TRBV25-1 - 15 TRBJ1-4
CASSELDGRSGEQFF TGTGCCAGCAGTGAATTGGACGGGAGATCTGGTGAGCAGTTCTTC - TRBV25-1 - 15 TRBJ2-1
CAISESTGSRETQYF TGTGCCATCAGTGAGTCGACAGGGTCTAGAGAGACCCAGTACTTC - TRBV10-3 TRBD1 15 TRBJ2-5
CASSTKNIQYF TGTGCCAGCAGTACCAAAAACATTCAGTACTTC - TRBV25-1 - 11 TRBJ2-4
CASSRQPSGNTIYF TGTGCCAGCAGTCGACAACCCTCTGGAAACACCATATATTTT - TRBV27 - 14 TRBJ1-3
CASSLSHEQYF TGTGCCAGCAGCTTATCACACGAGCAGTACTTC once TRBV7-9 - 11 TRBJ2-7
CASSDRQGYGYTF TGTGCCAGCAGTGACCGACAGGGCTATGGCTACACCTTC - TRBV6-1 TRBD1 13 TRBJ1-2